These 2 T cell receptor beta chains came from one sample sequenced in a study of blood T cell repertoires in COVID-19. Profiling relied on immunoSEQ multiplex PCR, and the TCRdb table lists in-frame clones only, not all of them. The sample includes roughly 230,000 clones, about 90% of them seen just once. Input material: PBMCs or T cells enriched from blood (not recorded which). These receptors came from a woman aged 25-40 years with acute COVID-19.

This chain connects TRBV6-2 or TRBV6-3 to TRBJ1-1; D perhaps matches TRBD1 (6 bases). Germline assignment: CDR1 MNHEY and CDR2 SVGEGT. The CDR3 is 12 amino acids. Trimming took 2 bases from V and 10 from J, leaving 11 bases between them. The CDR3 region has the DNA TGTGCCAGCAGTTACCGGGGGGGGGCAGCTTTCTTT. This codes for CASSYRGGAAFF.

The chain employs TRBV6-5 and TRBJ2-7, with 8 bases identical to TRBD2. Germline-derived CDR1 and CDR2 are MNHEY and SVGAGI. This CDR3 contains 12 residues. V lost 11 bases, J lost 3 bases, and 6 bases stayed unmatched. CDR3 sequence reads: CASREGRYEQYF. CDR3 in DNA: TGTGCCTCACGGGAGGGGCGCTACGAGCAGTACTTC.